The next 12 T cell receptor beta chains were all read from a single sample in a study of identical twins. TCRdb processed the 5' RACE reads anew with MiXCR; each CDR3 protein has one entry. Among some 190,000 distinct CDR3 sequences listed, roughly 15% were seen once. These sequences were also reported in another study, on T cells expressing NK-cell markers.

Sequencing was performed on CD8+ T cells sorted from blood. The receptors derive from a woman aged 18-35 years in good health.

The V call is TRBV12-3 or TRBV12-4, the J call TRBJ2-1, with a possible D match to TRBD2 (7 bases). CDR3 length equals 16 residues. Trimming shortened V by 3 bases and J by 1 base, and 13 bases separated the two germline ends. The CDR3 here is CASSFPGGGSYNEQFF. CDR3 nucleotide sequence: TGTGCCAGCAGTTTCCCGGGGGGCGGGTCCTACAATGAGCAGTTCTTC.

The chain carries TRBV7-9 and TRBJ2-3; D gene uncertain. Germline loops: CDR1 SEHNR, CDR2 FQNEAQ (reference sequence). The CDR3 spans 13 residues. V lost 11 bases, J lost 1 base, and 13 bases lay in between. The CDR3 bases are TGTGCCTCCGACGGCAGTGGCACAGATACGCAGTATTTT. Translating gives CASDGSGTDTQYF.

V usage is TRBV2 and J usage is TRBJ2-3; TRBD2 matches 12 bases. Germline trimming cut 3 bases from V and 6 bases from J; bases unmatched to any gene: 10. This CDR3 spans 17 amino acids. Germline V lookup: CDR1 SNHLY, CDR2 FYNNEI. The CDR3 here is CASSDRASGRAWDTQYF. For the CDR3, the DNA is TGTGCCAGCAGTGATCGGGCTAGCGGGAGGGCCTGGGATACGCAGTATTTT. The entire variable domain, with the rest obtained from reference TRBV2 and TRBJ2-3, is as follows: EPEVTQTPSHQVTQMGQEVILRCVPISNHLYFYWYRQILGQKVEFLVSFYNNEISEKSEIFDDQFSVERPDGSNFTLKIRSTKLEDSAMYFCASSDRASGRAWDTQYFGPGTRLTVL.

V usage is TRBV6-2 or TRBV6-3 and J usage is TRBJ1-2; the D is unclear. The V end was cut by 0 bases, the J end by 3 bases, with 11 bases between. CDR1 and CDR2 (germline): MNHEY, SVGEGT. There are 15 residues in the CDR3. The CDR3 spells CASSYSTELDYGYTF. The DNA for the CDR3 is TGTGCCAGCAGTTACTCGACGGAGTTGGACTATGGCTACACCTTC.

V and J are TRBV7-9 and TRBJ2-7; 12 positions match TRBD2. Germline CDR1 reads SEHNR; CDR2 reads FQNEAQ (reference sequence). Germline trimming cut 5 bases from V and 4 bases from J; bases unmatched to any gene: 6. The CDR3 contains 15 residues. The CDR3 bases are TGTGCCAGCAGCCCTAGCGGGAGGGCCTCTTACGAGCAGTACTTC. Its translation: CASSPSGRASYEQYF.

This clonotype was detected a few times. The chain recombines TRBV6-5 with TRBJ1-1; D is ambiguous. CDR1 and CDR2 from the germline V gene are MNHEY and SVGAGI. The CDR3 spans 14 residues. The V and J ends lost 0 bases and 10 bases respectively, with 15 bases between them. The CDR3 here is CASSYSGSPSVAFF. Written as DNA, the CDR3 is TGTGCCAGCAGTTACTCCGGGTCCCCGAGTGTAGCTTTCTTT.

This rearrangement joins TRBV2 to TRBJ1-3; tentatively, D is TRBD1 (6 bases). The CDR3 consists of 14 residues. Per the germline V gene, CDR1 is SNHLY and CDR2 is FYNNEI. Trimming removed 2 bases from V and 2 bases from J, with 7 bases in between. The DNA for the CDR3 is TGTGCCAGCAGTGAATACAGGGCTGGAAACACCATATATTTT. This translates into CASSEYRAGNTIYF.

V gene TRBV7-2 combines with J gene TRBJ2-2; TRBD2 matches 8 bases. The V gene's germline CDR1 is SGHTA and CDR2 FQGNSA. The CDR3 has 16 amino acids. J gave up 5 bases and V 1 base, and 6 bases lay outside the gene matches. The CDR3, as DNA: TGTGCCAGCAGCTTAGGGACGGGGGGGCGAACCGGGGAGCTGTTTTTT. It translates to CASSLGTGGRTGELFF.

This clonotype was counted a few times. V usage is TRBV9 and J usage is TRBJ2-2; TRBD2 matches at 7 bases. CDR3 length: 17 residues. The V segment lost 4 bases and the J segment 4 bases; nucleotides outside the gene matches: 13. The germline V gene encodes CDR1 SGDLS and CDR2 YYNGEE. The CDR3 sequence: CASSPRSLADLTGELFF. In DNA, the CDR3 is TGTGCCAGCAGCCCTCGCTCGCTAGCGGACCTCACCGGGGAGCTGTTTTTT.

This clonotype showed up just a few times. This chain uses TRBV7-9 with TRBJ1-6, with 10 positions matching TRBD1. This CDR3 region has 15 residues. J was trimmed by 9 bases and V by 5 bases; bases with no gene match: 7. The germline gives CDR1 SEHNR, CDR2 FQNEAQ (reference sequence). The CDR3 DNA reads TGTGCCAGCAGCCATCCGGGACAGGGGACTTCACCCCTCCACTTT. Its protein is CASSHPGQGTSPLHF.

This clonotype was counted at least ten times. The chain has TRBV3-1 and TRBJ2-7; D might be TRBD1 or TRBD2, each matching 6 bases. This CDR3 is 15 amino acids long. Germline CDR1 is LGHDT and CDR2 is YNNKEL (reference sequence). V shed 3 bases and J shed 0 bases, with 12 bases lying between them. The CDR3 here is CASSHGGRTSYEQYF. The CDR3 nucleotides read TGTGCCAGCAGCCATGGGGGGCGGACCTCCTACGAGCAGTACTTC.

This clonotype turned up a few times. The chain employs TRBV12-3 or TRBV12-4 and TRBJ1-4; D not certain. Trimming took off 8 bases at V and 4 bases at J, with 23 bases between the two ends. The length of the CDR3 is 17 residues. The CDR3 spells CASAELLAGPNNEKLFF. The CDR3 DNA is TGTGCCAGCGCCGAACTGTTAGCGGGCCCTAATAATGAAAAACTGTTTTTT.